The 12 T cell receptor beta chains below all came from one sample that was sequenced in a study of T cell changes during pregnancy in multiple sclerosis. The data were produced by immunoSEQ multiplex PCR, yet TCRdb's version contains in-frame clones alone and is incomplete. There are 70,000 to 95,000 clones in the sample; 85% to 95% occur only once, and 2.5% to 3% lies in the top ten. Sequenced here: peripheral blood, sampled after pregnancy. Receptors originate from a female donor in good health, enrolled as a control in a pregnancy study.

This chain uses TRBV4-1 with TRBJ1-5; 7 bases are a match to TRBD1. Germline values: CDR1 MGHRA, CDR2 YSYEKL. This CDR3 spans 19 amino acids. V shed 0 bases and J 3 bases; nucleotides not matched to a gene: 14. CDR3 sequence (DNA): TGCGCCAGCAGCCAAGACTGGCTTTCGGCAACAGGGGCCAATCAGCCCCAGCATTTT. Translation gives CASSQDWLSATGANQPQHF.

In DNA form, the CDR3 reads TGTGCCAGCATCCCGGGACAGGGAACTTCTGGGGCCAACGTCCTGACTTTC. Translating gives CASIPGQGTSGANVLTF. The rearrangement links TRBV28 to TRBJ2-6; TRBD1 matches 9 bases. Germline V gene data show CDR1 as MDHEN and CDR2 as SYDVKM. The CDR3 runs to 17 residues. Unmatched junction bases numbered 8, after V lost 7 bases and J lost 1 base.

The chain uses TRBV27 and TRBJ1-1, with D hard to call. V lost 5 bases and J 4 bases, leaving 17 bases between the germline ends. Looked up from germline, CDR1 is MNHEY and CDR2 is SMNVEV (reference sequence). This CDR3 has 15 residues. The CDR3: CASSPTYQDGTEAFF. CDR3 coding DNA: TGTGCCAGCAGTCCGACATATCAGGATGGCACTGAAGCTTTCTTT.

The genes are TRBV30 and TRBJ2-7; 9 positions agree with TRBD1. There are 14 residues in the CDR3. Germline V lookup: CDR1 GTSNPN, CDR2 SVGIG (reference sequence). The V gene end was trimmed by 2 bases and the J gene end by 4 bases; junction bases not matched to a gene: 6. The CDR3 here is CAWSKGQGLYEQYF. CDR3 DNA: TGTGCCTGGAGTAAGGGACAGGGCCTGTACGAGCAGTACTTC.

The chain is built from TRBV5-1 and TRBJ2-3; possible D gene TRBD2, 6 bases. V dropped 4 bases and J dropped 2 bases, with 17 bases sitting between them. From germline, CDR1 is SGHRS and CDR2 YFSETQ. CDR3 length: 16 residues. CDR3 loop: CASSPLSAGSTDTQYF. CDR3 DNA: TGCGCCAGCAGCCCCCTCTCAGCGGGTTCCACAGATACGCAGTATTTT.

The chain's CDR3 is CASSVGTGLTEAFF. In DNA form, the CDR3 reads TGTGCCAGCAGCGTCGGGACAGGGTTGACTGAAGCTTTCTTT. The chain joins TRBV9 to TRBJ1-1; 9 bases line up with TRBD1. The CDR3 has 14 amino acids. With 2 bases clipped from V and 5 bases from J, the junction kept 4 bases outside the gene matches. CDR1 and CDR2 from the germline V gene are SGDLS and YYNGEE.

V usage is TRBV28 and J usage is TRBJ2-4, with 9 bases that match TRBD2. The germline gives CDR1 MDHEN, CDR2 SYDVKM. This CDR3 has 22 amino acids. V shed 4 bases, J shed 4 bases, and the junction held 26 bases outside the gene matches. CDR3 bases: TGTGCCAGCAGTTCCTACAGGGGACCAGCGGGAGGCGGCAAGCTGAAGAAAAACATTCAGTACTTC. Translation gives CASSSYRGPAGGGKLKKNIQYF.

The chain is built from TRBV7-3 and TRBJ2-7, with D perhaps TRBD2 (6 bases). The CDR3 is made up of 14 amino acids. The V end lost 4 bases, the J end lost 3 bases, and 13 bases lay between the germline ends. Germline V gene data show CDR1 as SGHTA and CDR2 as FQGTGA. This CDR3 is CASSSEGPGYEQYF. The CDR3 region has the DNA TGTGCCAGCAGCTCGGAGGGTCCCGGCTACGAGCAGTACTTC.

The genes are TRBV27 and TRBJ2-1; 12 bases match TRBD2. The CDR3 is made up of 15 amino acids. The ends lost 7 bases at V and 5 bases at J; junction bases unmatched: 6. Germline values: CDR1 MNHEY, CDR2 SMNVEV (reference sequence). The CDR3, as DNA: TGTGCCAGCATGGGGCTAGCGGGGGGGGACAATGAGCAGTTCTTC. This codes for CASMGLAGGDNEQFF.

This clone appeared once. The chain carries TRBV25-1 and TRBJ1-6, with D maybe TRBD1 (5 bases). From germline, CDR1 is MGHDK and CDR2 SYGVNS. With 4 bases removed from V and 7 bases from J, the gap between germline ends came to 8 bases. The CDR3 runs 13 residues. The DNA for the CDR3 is TGTGCCAGCAGTGGTCAGGGAAATTCACCCCTCCACTTT. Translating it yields CASSGQGNSPLHF.

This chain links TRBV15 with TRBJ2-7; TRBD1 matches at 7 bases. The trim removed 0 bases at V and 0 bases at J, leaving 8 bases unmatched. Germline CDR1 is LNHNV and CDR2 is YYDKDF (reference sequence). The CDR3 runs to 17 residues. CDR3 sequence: CATSRDRWGTASYEQYF. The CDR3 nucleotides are TGTGCCACCAGCAGAGATCGGTGGGGGACAGCCTCCTACGAGCAGTACTTC.

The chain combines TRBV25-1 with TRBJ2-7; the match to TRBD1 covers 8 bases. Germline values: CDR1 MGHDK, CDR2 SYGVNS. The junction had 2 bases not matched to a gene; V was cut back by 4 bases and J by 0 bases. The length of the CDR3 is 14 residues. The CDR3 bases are TGTGCCAGCAGTGGACAGGGGCTCTCCTACGAGCAGTACTTC. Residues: CASSGQGLSYEQYF.